Listed below are T cell receptor beta chains from one sample, sequenced in a study of cytomegalovirus exposure and HLA in healthy donors. Assay: immunoSEQ multiplex PCR; the TCRdb copy retains only in-frame clones and omits some. The repertoire consists of about 55,000 clones, with about four fifths occurring once and the leading ten covering about 1.5%. The sample consisted of PBMCs. These TCRs come from a female donor in good health and CMV-seronegative. Both conserved end residues are part of each CDR3. The D gene is left open where the match is weak. Only some rows state a clone size, as once, few, many or a class for expanded clones.

d_gene	abundance	v_gene	j_gene	CDR3nt	CDR3aa
TRBD2	NA	TRBV7-3	TRBJ2-1	TGTGCCAGCAGCTTTGCCAGCGGGGGGGTAAATGAGCAGTTCTTC	CASSFASGGVNEQFF
NA	NA	TRBV7-9	TRBJ1-3	TGTGCCAGCAGCCTGAGGGACACCATATATTTT	CASSLRDTIYF
NA	NA	TRBV7-2	TRBJ1-5	TGTGCCAGCAGCCCCCGCCGGGGAGGGGAATACAACAGCAATCAGCCCCAGCATTTT	CASSPRRGGEYNSNQPQHF
TRBD2	NA	TRBV6-1	TRBJ2-1	TGTGCCAGCAGTGAATCTAAGACTAGCGGGGACAATGAGCAGTTCTTC	CASSESKTSGDNEQFF
NA	NA	TRBV27	TRBJ2-2	TGTGCCAGCAGTTTCGACTCTGGACATGACACCGGGGAGCTGTTTTTT	CASSFDSGHDTGELFF
NA	NA	TRBV29-1	TRBJ2-5	TGCAGCGTCAGGGAAGGGGAGACCCAGTACTTC	CSVREGETQYF
NA	NA	TRBV27	TRBJ1-2	TGTGCCAGCAAGGCGGGGGCCAACTATGGCTACACCTTC	CASKAGANYGYTF
NA	few	TRBV19	TRBJ2-2	TGTGCCAGTAAGAGAGCGGCAGCTACCGGGGAGCTGTTTTTT	CASKRAAATGELFF
NA	NA	TRBV5-1	TRBJ2-5	TGCGCCAGCAGCTTGGTTGGGGGGGGGCGCCAAGAGACCCAGTACTTC	CASSLVGGGRQETQYF
NA	NA	TRBV5-1	TRBJ1-1	TGCGCCAGCAGCCCCTCGGGGGTGATGAACACTGAAGCTTTCTTT	CASSPSGVMNTEAFF